This T cell receptor (beta chain) derives from a study of blood T cells in healthy people across ages. Regarding the study as a whole: It was not known whether donors were CMV positive (a possible confounder of expanded clonotype changes). Researchers report that TCR beta diversity correlated strongly with naive T cell percentage.

The sample providers were healthy Caucasian people from Russia, aged roughly 6 to 95. As to this clonotype: The antigen is unknown.

With a J-beta primer mix and a sample-barcoded 5' primer, a second PCR ran roughly 6 to 11 cycles. Every individual sample yielded 3 million or more paired-end reads (each containing CDR3). MiXCR, run by TCRdb on the 5' RACE reads, gives a single entry per CDR3 protein. This table holds about a million distinct CDR3 sequences, roughly 50% found once. The CDR3 covers 16 residues. Germline V CDR1 and CDR2: MNHEY, SVGAGI. Sequencing was performed on blood. The chain recombines TRBV6-5 with TRBJ2-1, with 8 bases fitting TRBD2. Gene TRBJ2-7 matches the end of the DNA better, so the J call may be wrong. The origin of this receptor is a woman aged 60 to 75 in good health. The CDR3 DNA follows: TGTGCCAGCAGTTACTCGACGGGAGGGTCCTACAATGAGCAGTACTTC. It translates to CASSYSTGGSYNEQYF.